The entry below gives a single TCR beta chain sequence along with its context. Its specificity is not known. The data originate from a study of shared clonotypes between healthy human individuals. Broader study findings: Among donors, sharing of clonotypes was expected to be affected by sequencing depth. When compared with the clonotypes that were shared by all four sorted-subset donors, the non-shared clonotypes turned out to have lower generation probabilities.

On sorted subsets, replicate PCRs used approximately 190 ng DNA, or approximately 33,000 T cell genomes. This table comes from immunoSEQ multiplex PCR, and its TCRdb copy is limited to in-frame clones, with some not included. The data show some 1.4 million clones, with more than 95% seen just once and approximately 1.2% held by the top ten. V was clipped by 7 bases and J by 6 bases, with 24 bases between them. Germline CDR1 is MNHNY and CDR2 is SVGAGI (reference sequence). The CDR3 consists of 16 residues. This chain uses TRBV6-6 with TRBJ1-2, with D tentatively TRBD1 (5 bases). This sequence was found in a man younger than 40 in good health. The sequencing sample was made of naive CD4+ T cells sorted from blood. Subset noted: CD45RA+ positively selected. The CDR3 DNA is TGTGCCAGCAATCGAAAGGCGGGGGTGGTCGGCGATGGCTACACCTTC. Translating gives CASNRKAGVVGDGYTF.